These 24 T cell receptor beta chains were all obtained from the same sample, sequenced in a study of T cells in Graves' hyperthyroidism and ophthalmopathy. RNA transcripts yielded amplified TCR beta CDR3 regions. Initially, a first-round RT-PCR of the TCR CDR3 employed the HTBI primer set. TCRdb processed the multiplex PCR reads anew with MiXCR; each CDR3 protein has one entry. The sample lists 300,000 to 400,000 distinct CDR3 sequences, roughly 15% occurring once. Sequenced: blood. The receptors come from a woman aged 25 to 45 with Graves' ophthalmopathy.

Many counts were recorded for this clonotype. V usage is TRBV7-8 and J usage is TRBJ2-1; D is uncertain. Deletions cut 5 bases from V and 7 bases from J, with 18 bases between. Germline V gene lookup returns CDR1 SGHVS and CDR2 FQNEAQ. There are 15 residues in the CDR3. The CDR3 DNA reads as TGTGCCAGCAGCCTAAGGACCAGCCTGGGGAATGAGCAGTTCTTC. Its translation: CASSLRTSLGNEQFF.

The table lists this clonotype with many counts. The rearrangement uses TRBV5-5 and TRBJ2-1; possibly TRBD2 for D (5 bases). The CDR3 runs 17 residues. The V end was cut by 3 bases, the J end by 2 bases, with 18 bases between. CDR1 is SGHKS, CDR2 YYEKEE, per germline (reference sequence). The CDR3 spells CASSSYYGNRPYNEQFF. CDR3 coding DNA: TGTGCCAGCAGCTCTTATTACGGGAACAGACCCTACAATGAGCAGTTCTTC.

This clonotype was counted between two and nine times. The gene calls are TRBV20-1 and TRBJ1-5; 8 bases match TRBD1. Germline values: CDR1 DFQATT, CDR2 SNEGSKA (reference sequence). This CDR3 is built from 16 residues. J lost 3 bases, V lost 5 bases, and 12 bases had no gene match. CDR3 in DNA: TGCAGTGCTGCGGGGGGAGACAGGGGTACCAATCAGCCCCAGCATTTT. Translating gives CSAAGGDRGTNQPQHF.

This clonotype was counted ten times or more. The chain joins TRBV18 to TRBJ2-1, with D hard to call. With 3 bases removed from V and 7 bases from J, the gap between germline ends came to 10 bases. The length of the CDR3 is 13 residues. The germline CDR1 and CDR2 sequences are KGHSH and LQKENI. CDR3 nucleotides: TGTGCCAGCTCACCCCCCCTACCAAATGAGCAGTTCTTC. It yields the protein CASSPPLPNEQFF.

This clonotype was detected ten times or more. The gene calls are TRBV14 and TRBJ1-2; no firm D call. The CDR3 has 15 residues. Deletions cut 0 bases from V and 0 bases from J, with 8 bases between. CDR1 and CDR2 (germline): SGHDN, FVKESK. Here the CDR3 reads CASSQDTRPNYGYTF. CDR3 nucleotides: TGTGCCAGCAGCCAAGATACGCGACCTAACTATGGCTACACCTTC.

Ten or more counts support this clonotype. This sequence joins TRBV19 and TRBJ1-1, with TRBD1 matching 8 bases. V shed 10 bases and J 7 bases; nucleotides not matched to a gene: 11. Germline CDR1 and CDR2: LNHDA and SQIVND (reference sequence). CDR3 length equals 13 residues. The CDR3 loop is CATATGQGGEAFF. CDR3 in DNA: TGTGCCACAGCGACCGGACAGGGTGGTGAAGCTTTCTTT.

The table lists this clonotype with many counts. This chain connects TRBV7-2 to TRBJ2-7; 8 bases are a match to TRBD1. CDR1 SGHTA and CDR2 FQGNSA come from the germline V gene. This CDR3 is built from 15 residues. V lost 6 bases and J lost 3; bases outside the gene matches: 10. The CDR3 DNA reads TGTGCCAGCAGGCGCAGGACAGGGACCATCTACGAGCAGTACTTC. Its translation: CASRRRTGTIYEQYF. Complete variable domain (other parts from reference TRBV7-2 and TRBJ2-7): GAGVSQSPSNKVTEKGKDVELRCDPISGHTALYWYRQSLGQGLEFLIYFQGNSAPDKSGLPSDRFSAERTGGSVSTLTIQRTQQEDSAVYLCASRRRTGTIYEQYFGPGTRLTVT.

At least ten counts were recorded for this clonotype. The genes are TRBV2 and TRBJ1-3, with a weak D call TRBD1 (5 bases). CDR3 length: 14 residues. Between the trimmed V and J ends, which lost 6 bases and 2 bases, there was a span of 11 bases. Germline V gene lookup returns CDR1 SNHLY and CDR2 FYNNEI. The DNA of the CDR3 is TGTGCCAGCAGGTCAGGGACGGCTGGAAACACCATATATTTT. Encoded protein: CASRSGTAGNTIYF.

The sample holds many counts of this clonotype. This sequence joins TRBV28 and TRBJ2-3, with 9 nucleotides matching TRBD2. Losses at the gene ends were 5 bases for V and 0 bases for J; bases not matched to a gene: 6. The germline CDR1 and CDR2 sequences are MDHEN and SYDVKM. CDR3 length equals 16 residues. In DNA, the CDR3 is TGTGCCAGCAGTCCCGCTAGCGGGGCAAGCACAGATACGCAGTATTTT. It translates to CASSPASGASTDTQYF.

This clonotype appeared many times. The V gene is TRBV6-1, the J gene TRBJ2-5; no clear D. The CDR3 consists of 13 residues. In germline, CDR1 is MNHNS, CDR2 SASEGT. V was trimmed by 7 bases and J by 6 bases, leaving 15 bases between them. The DNA for the CDR3 is TGTGCCAGCACCCTCTCGTGGACCCAGACCCAGTACTTC. Translating gives CASTLSWTQTQYF.

There are many counts of this clonotype. CDR3 DNA: TGTGCCAGCAGTTTGGGAAACACCATATATTTT. Protein product: CASSLGNTIYF. V is TRBV12-3 or TRBV12-4 and J is TRBJ1-3, with D unclear. The CDR3 extends over 11 amino acids. V was pared by 3 bases and J by 4 bases, with 1 base between.

This clonotype has more than one count but fewer than ten. The chain combines TRBV29-1 with TRBJ2-7; 9 bases map to TRBD1. CDR3 size: 14 residues. In germline, CDR1 is SQVTM, CDR2 ANQGSEA. V shed 4 bases and J 6 bases; nucleotides not matched to a gene: 10. The CDR3 DNA reads as TGCAGCGTTGCTACAGGGGGCATCCATGCCGAGCAGTACTTC. It yields the protein CSVATGGIHAEQYF.

At least ten counts were recorded for this clonotype. The chain is built from TRBV19 and TRBJ1-1, with D possibly being TRBD1 (6 bases). Germline-derived CDR1 and CDR2 are LNHDA and SQIVND (reference sequence). V was trimmed by 6 bases and J by 11 bases, leaving 16 bases between them. The CDR3 extends over 12 amino acids. The CDR3 DNA reads TGTGCCAGTAGCAAAACCCGGGACACCGCTTTCTTT. Translating gives CASSKTRDTAFF.

In its sample, this clonotype was seen many times. This chain joins TRBV11-2 and TRBJ1-1; TRBD1 aligns across 9 bases. The V segment lost 5 bases and the J segment 0 bases; nucleotides outside the gene matches: 4. The CDR3 spans 15 residues. Germline V gene lookup returns CDR1 SGHAT and CDR2 FQNNGV. CDR3 bases: TGTGCCAGCAGCGGAGGGGACAGGGTGAACACTGAAGCTTTCTTT. It specifies CASSGGDRVNTEAFF.

This clonotype was detected ten times or more. The gene calls are TRBV28 and TRBJ2-3; 8 bases agree with TRBD1. With 3 bases clipped from V and 8 bases from J, the junction kept 10 bases outside the gene matches. From germline, CDR1 is MDHEN and CDR2 SYDVKM. This CDR3 region has 15 residues. CDR3 loop: CASSFSQGAVGTQYF. CDR3 in DNA: TGTGCCAGCAGTTTTTCCCAGGGGGCTGTAGGTACGCAGTATTTT.

This sequence joins TRBV3-1 and TRBJ2-3; 10 bases are shared with TRBD2. The CDR3 has 14 residues. The J segment lost 4 bases and the V segment lost 8 bases, leaving 6 bases of the junction unmatched. Germline CDR1 is LGHDT and CDR2 is YNNKEL (reference sequence). In DNA form, the CDR3 reads TGTGCCAGCGAAGTAGCGGGGGGCCCAGATACGCAGTATTTT. Encoded protein: CASEVAGGPDTQYF.

In the case of this clonotype: A much bigger clone sits one base away, suggesting this may be a read error. V is TRBV15 and J is TRBJ1-2; weak D call: TRBD1 (6 bases). The CDR3 consists of 12 residues. Germline CDR1 LNHNV, CDR2 YYDKDF (reference sequence). CDR3 loop: CATGGRVYGYIF. DNA for the CDR3: TGTGCCACCGGGGGCAGAGTCTATGGCTACATCTTC.

This clonotype was detected many times. The V call is TRBV5-8, the J call TRBJ2-3, with a tentative D call TRBD2 (6 bases). Germline CDR1 is SGHTS and CDR2 is YDEGEE. The V end lost 4 bases, the J end lost 8 bases, and 17 bases lay between the germline ends. This CDR3 comprises 14 residues. The CDR3 protein is CASSPGLQKGTQYF. For the CDR3, the DNA is TGTGCCAGCAGCCCCGGACTACAGAAGGGTACGCAGTATTTT. The full variable domain, rest sourced from reference TRBV5-8 and TRBJ2-3, is EAGVTQSPTHLIKTRGQQATLRCSPISGHTSVYWYQQALGLGLQFLLWYDEGEERNRGNFPPRFSGRQFPNYSSELNVNALELEDSALYLCASSPGLQKGTQYFGPGTRLTVL.

The genes are TRBV12-3 or TRBV12-4 and TRBJ2-7; D might be TRBD2 (5 bases). V lost 5 bases, J lost 6 bases, and 14 bases lay in between. The CDR3 is 13 amino acids. The CDR3 spells CASSLSEPREQYF. The DNA for the CDR3 is TGTGCCAGCAGTCTTAGCGAACCCCGCGAGCAGTACTTC.

This clonotype was detected many times. This chain connects TRBV30 to TRBJ1-3; tentative D call: TRBD1 (6 bases). The germline V gene has CDR1 GTSNPN and CDR2 SVGIG (reference sequence). V was shortened by 0 bases and J by 2 bases, with 11 bases between the two germline ends. The CDR3 runs 15 residues. CDR3 DNA sequence: TGTGCCTGGAGTGTATGGGGGGGCGCTGGAAACACCATATATTTT. It is translated as CAWSVWGGAGNTIYF.

V usage is TRBV24-1 and J usage is TRBJ2-1; TRBD2 matches 14 bases. CDR1 and CDR2 (germline): KGHDR, SFDVKD. V lost 4 bases to trimming and J lost 9 bases; unmatched junction nucleotides: 13. The CDR3 extends over 18 amino acids. CDR3 bases: TGTGCCACCAGTGACTGGACTAGCGGGGGGACCCCCAGCGGTGAGCAGTTCTTC. Translated, it gives CATSDWTSGGTPSGEQFF.

A word on this clonotype: A read error may explain this, as a much larger clone is one base away. The chain links TRBV6-2 or TRBV6-3 to TRBJ1-2, with D unclear. This CDR3 contains 13 residues. Germline V lookup: CDR1 MNHEY, CDR2 SVGEGT. The DNA for the CDR3 is TGTGCCAGCTGTTACGACGGGAACTATGGCTACACCTTC. It encodes CASCYDGNYGYTF.

About this clonotype itself: One base away lies a much larger clone, so this may be a sequencing read error. This sequence joins TRBV27 and TRBJ2-1, with D perhaps TRBD1 (5 bases). Trimming left V 8 bases short and J 8 bases short, with 16 bases between. The CDR3 has 13 amino acids. The germline CDR1 and CDR2 sequences are MNHEY and SMNVEV (reference sequence). CDR3 DNA: TGTGCCAGCCGTCCTACTTTCAGGGATGAGCAGTTCTTC. Translating gives CASRPTFRDEQFF.

This clonotype came up many times. The chain links TRBV2 to TRBJ2-5; D is unclear. From germline, CDR1 is SNHLY and CDR2 FYNNEI. The CDR3 runs 14 residues. The V end lost 1 base, the J end lost 1 base, and 7 bases lay between the germline ends. The chain's CDR3 is CASSEGAFQETQYF. CDR3 bases: TGTGCCAGCAGTGAAGGGGCTTTCCAAGAGACCCAGTACTTC.